The 9 T cell receptor beta chains listed next were all sequenced from one sample in a study of blood T cell repertoires in COVID-19 (dated by TCRdb to 2019 to 2021). Receptor libraries were prepared by the immunoSEQ multiplex PCR assay. Entries here come from immuneACCESS through TCRdb and include only in-frame sequences with V and J called. Some clones fail to appear in such tables; in the studies checked, an unresolved V gene covers under half of the shortfall, and the cause of the remainder is unknown. A total of about 78,000 clones appear in this sample, less than 95% of them only once. The ten largest make up approximately 0.98% of the sample. The sequenced sample consisted of peripheral blood. Every receptor here comes from a woman aged 45-59 years in a cohort sampled during active COVID-19.

The V call is TRBV5-1, the J call TRBJ2-3; D possibly corresponds to TRBD2 (5 bases). Germline V gene data show CDR1 as SGHRS and CDR2 as YFSETQ. With 5 bases removed from V and 2 bases from J, the gap between germline ends came to 9 bases. The CDR3 runs 13 residues. The CDR3 here is CASSRELTDTQYF. The CDR3 region has the DNA TGCGCCAGCAGTCGGGAACTCACAGATACGCAGTATTTT.

V usage is TRBV28 and J usage is TRBJ1-1; no definite D call. This CDR3 contains 12 residues. From germline, CDR1 is MDHEN and CDR2 SYDVKM. The CDR3 coding sequence is TGTGCTGCGGGTACCCTGAACACTGAAGCTTTCTTT. As protein: CAAGTLNTEAFF.

In DNA form, the CDR3 reads TGTGCCAGCAGTTCCAGCGGGGGGAGATACAATGAGCAGTTCTTC. It encodes CASSSSGGRYNEQFF. V gene TRBV28 combines with J gene TRBJ2-1; the match to TRBD2 covers 9 bases. The length of the CDR3 is 15 residues. V lost 4 bases, J lost 4 bases, and 5 bases stayed unmatched. CDR1 is MDHEN and CDR2 is SYDVKM in the germline V gene.

The chain has TRBV28 and TRBJ1-2; 9 bases fit TRBD1. This CDR3 region has 15 residues. Trimming took 6 bases from V and 4 from J; bases not matched to a gene: 9. The germline gives CDR1 MDHEN, CDR2 SYDVKM. CDR3: CASSPTTGGFYGYTF. DNA of the CDR3: TGTGCCAGCAGCCCTACGACAGGGGGGTTCTATGGCTACACCTTC.

This chain uses TRBV5-1 with TRBJ1-1, with TRBD1 identical over 9 bases. The germline gives CDR1 SGHRS, CDR2 YFSETQ. The CDR3 is 15 residues long. V was pared by 4 bases and J by 0 bases, with 4 bases of the junction left unmatched. The DNA for the CDR3 is TGCGCCAGCAGCGACGGACAGGGGATGAACACTGAAGCTTTCTTT. Its protein is CASSDGQGMNTEAFF.

The chain couples TRBV19 to TRBJ2-7; 10 nucleotides align to TRBD1. The CDR3 length is 17 residues. Per the germline V gene, CDR1 is LNHDA and CDR2 is SQIVND (reference sequence). The V segment lost 7 bases and the J segment 3 bases; nucleotides outside the gene matches: 15. Here the CDR3 reads CASTQRGTGDPHYEQYF. CDR3 nucleotides: TGTGCCAGTACCCAACGGGGGACAGGGGATCCCCACTACGAGCAGTACTTC.

This clone appeared a few times. V is TRBV7-3 and J is TRBJ1-6; 7 bases fit TRBD1. Trimming took 5 bases from V and 10 from J; bases not matched to a gene: 8. From germline, CDR1 is SGHTA and CDR2 FQGTGA. CDR3 length equals 14 residues. The CDR3 DNA is TGTGCCAGCAGCCCGACAGGGTCCCGGTCACCCCTCCACTTT. Its protein product is CASSPTGSRSPLHF.

V is TRBV28 and J is TRBJ1-5; tentative D call: TRBD1 (5 bases). The length of the CDR3 is 16 residues. The germline V and J ends were trimmed by 5 bases and 5 bases, with 19 bases remaining between them. From germline, CDR1 is MDHEN and CDR2 SYDVKM. CDR3: CASSVPGLRPHQPQHF. For the CDR3, the DNA is TGTGCCAGCAGTGTCCCGGGACTCCGGCCCCATCAGCCCCAGCATTTT.

The chain recombines TRBV28 with TRBJ1-3; TRBD1 might be the D (5 bases). V gave up 4 bases and J gave up 4 bases, with 11 bases separating them. This CDR3 contains 14 residues. Germline V lookup: CDR1 MDHEN, CDR2 SYDVKM. DNA for the CDR3: TGTGCCAGCAGTTGGGGGGAGGGAGGAAACACCATATATTTT. Translation gives CASSWGEGGNTIYF.